This T cell receptor (beta chain) stems from a study of OX40 agonist ivuxolimab in advanced cancers. For context, the study as a whole: The costimulatory receptor OX40 (CD134) was targeted by ivuxolimab, a fully human IgG2 agonistic monoclonal antibody. The paper reports the monotherapy dose-escalation portion (N ≈ 50 patients) of the phase I ivuxolimab trial. Partial responses occurred in three dose-escalation patients: two with cutaneous melanoma and one with hepatocellular carcinoma. Patients were allowed to have had prior anti-PD-1, anti-PD-L1 or anti-CTLA-4 therapy, and around 37% of the dose-escalation patients had previously received checkpoint inhibitors. The purpose of peripheral TCRbeta sequencing was to test whether ivuxolimab changed TCR sequence diversity and led to clonal T-cell expansion. Of the approximately 50 dose-escalation patients, hepatocellular carcinoma was present in about 20, melanoma in about 15, renal cell carcinoma in 9 and head and neck cancer in 9. Intravenous ivuxolimab was administered to patients every 2 weeks at six dose levels: 0.01, 0.1, 0.3, 1.5, 3 and 10 mg/kg. The dose-escalation cohort was about 86% male with a mean age of approximately 60 years, ranging from roughly 20 to 80.

Patients with a history of autoimmune disease or receiving systemic immunosuppression were excluded from the trial. In every dose cohort, peripheral blood was drawn for TCR sequencing at baseline, cycle 4 day 1, and cycle 7 day 1. The samples were taken from a phase I, first-in-human, multicenter, open-label dose-escalation trial of ivuxolimab. Adults with locally advanced or metastatic melanoma, renal cell, hepatocellular, or head and neck squamous cell carcinoma were enrolled in the trial. Before TCR sequencing, CD4+ T cells and CD8+ T cells from peripheral blood were sorted into separate populations. Genomic DNA was isolated from the sorted cells so that the TCRbeta CDR3 region could be sequenced. The immunoSEQ Assay was used for sequencing of TCRbeta CDR3 regions. What TCRdb holds here is the immuneACCESS table cut down to in-frame rearrangements. Part of the clones is not present; checked against another copy, under half of the missing clones reflect an unresolved V gene, and the others are unexplained. The sample table records tens of thousands of clones; about 87% of these occur just once. 5% to 5.5% of the sample lies in the top ten.

The investigation overall reported the following: In the 0.1-3.0 mg/kg groups, partial responders had among the lowest normalized peripheral clonal expansion, particularly in CD8+ T cells. The antigen specificity of the peripheral T cells that underwent clonal expansion was not determined. Low levels of normalized T-cell clonal expansion were also shown by some nonresponding patients. At doses of 0.1 to 3.0 mg/kg, clonal expansion of both CD4+ and CD8+ T cells in blood was seen between baseline and week 6. After ivuxolimab, CD8+ T cells had more expanded clones than CD4+ T cells on average.

CDR1 and CDR2 (KGHSH, LQKENI) derive from the germline V gene. Between the V and J ends, shortened by 6 bases and 0 bases respectively, the junction contains 17 bases. There are 16 amino acids in the CDR3, from cysteine to phenylalanine inclusive. Just the 48-base CDR3 DNA is kept, in frame starting at base 1. Note on this clone: The clone's antigen remains unknown. Base qualities are not provided; no much larger clone lies one nucleotide away.

The rearranged chain carries TRBV18 and TRBJ1-1; the D gene identity is not certain. The input for sequencing was CD4+ or CD8+ T cells sorted from blood, taken in a trial of the OX40 agonist ivuxolimab. This clonotype was sampled from an adult with an advanced solid tumor such as melanoma, head and neck, liver or kidney cancer. The sequenced DNA: TGTGCCAGCTCGCGAACAGTAGGAGAAATGAACACTGAAGCTTTCTTT. It codes for CASSRTVGEMNTEAFF.